The 26 T cell receptor beta chains below all came from one sample that was sequenced in a study of blood T cell repertoires in COVID-19. Assay used: immunoSEQ multiplex PCR; TCRdb lists only in-frame clones, some missing. The sample carries under 150,000 clones, roughly 90% recorded once. The sequenced material came from peripheral blood. These receptors were taken from a man in his fifties with active or convalescent COVID-19.

The rearrangement links TRBV7-8 to TRBJ2-7, with 9 bases lining up with TRBD2. The CDR3 loop spans 13 amino acids. V lost 5 bases, J lost 7 bases, and 6 bases stayed unmatched. Germline CDR1 is SGHVS and CDR2 is FQNEAQ. The CDR3 protein is CASSLSGRREQYF. The CDR3 DNA is TGTGCCAGCAGCCTTAGCGGGAGACGGGAGCAGTACTTC.

The gene calls are TRBV7-2 and TRBJ1-1, with a possible D match to TRBD1 (5 bases). The CDR3 covers 16 residues. Germline V CDR1 and CDR2: SGHTA, FQGNSA. The V end was cut by 6 bases, the J end by 4 bases, with 21 bases between. CDR3 in amino acids: CASRQVGGRRSTEAFF. CDR3 nucleotide sequence: TGTGCCAGCAGACAGGTGGGAGGGCGCAGATCCACTGAAGCTTTCTTT.

Written as DNA, the CDR3 is TGTGCCAGCAGCTGGTCGGCGGGGCAAGAGACCCAGTACTTC. As protein: CASSWSAGQETQYF. This chain joins TRBV7-9 and TRBJ2-5; the D gene is possibly TRBD2 (6 bases). CDR1 and CDR2 (germline): SEHNR, FQNEAQ (reference sequence). CDR3 length: 14 amino acids. Trimming cost V 4 bases and J 2 bases, with 11 bases left between them.

This chain joins TRBV12-5 and TRBJ2-1; 10 nucleotides align to TRBD2. V dropped 1 base and J dropped 3; count of bases not matched to a gene: 3. CDR1 and CDR2 (germline): LGHNT, FRNRAP. This CDR3 region has 16 residues. The CDR3 coding sequence is TGTGCTAGTGGTTTGGGGACTAGCGGAGTCTACAATGAGCAGTTCTTC. Amino acids: CASGLGTSGVYNEQFF.

The chain joins TRBV4-3 to TRBJ2-2; no clear D gene. Trimming left V 3 bases short and J 5 bases short, with 13 bases between. This CDR3 contains 15 residues. The germline V gene encodes CDR1 LGHNA and CDR2 YSLEER. The CDR3 nucleotides read TGCGCCAGCAGCCACCTAGGTGGTGTTACCGGGGAGCTGTTTTTT. Translation gives CASSHLGGVTGELFF.

This chain uses TRBV27 with TRBJ1-2, with D possibly TRBD1 on 6 matching bases. The CDR3 has 13 residues. Germline lookup yields CDR1 MNHEY and CDR2 SMNVEV (reference sequence). The ends were cut back, 4 bases at V and 6 bases at J, with 12 bases in the middle. CDR3 bases: TGTGCCAGCAGTTCAGGCAGGGGTGATGGCTACACCTTC. Its translation is CASSSGRGDGYTF.

This sequence joins TRBV19 and TRBJ2-1; 12 nucleotides agree with TRBD2. The CDR3 has 17 amino acids. Germline V gives CDR1 LNHDA, CDR2 SQIVND (reference sequence). Trimming at V came to 1 base and at J to 8 bases, leaving 9 bases not matched to a gene. CDR3: CASSIVWSSGRDDEQFF. The DNA for the CDR3 is TGTGCCAGTAGTATAGTTTGGTCTAGCGGGAGGGACGATGAGCAGTTCTTC.

The chain uses TRBV9 and TRBJ2-3; 11 nucleotides match TRBD2. This CDR3 is built from 14 residues. V shed 4 bases, J shed 3 bases, and the junction held 1 base outside the gene matches. Germline V gene data show CDR1 as SGDLS and CDR2 as YYNGEE. CDR3 in DNA: TGTGCCAGCAGCCGGACTAGCGGGACAGATACGCAGTATTTT. It encodes CASSRTSGTDTQYF. Full variable domain (outside the CDR3, taken from reference TRBV9 and TRBJ2-3): DSGVTQTPKHLITATGQRVTLRCSPRSGDLSVYWYQQSLDQGLQFLIQYYNGEERAKGNILERFSAQQFPDLHSELNLSSLELGDSALYFCASSRTSGTDTQYFGPGTRLTVL.

This chain links TRBV2 with TRBJ1-2; the D gene is possibly TRBD1 (6 bases). V lost 8 bases, J lost 1 base, and 17 bases lay in between. Germline V CDR1 and CDR2: SNHLY, FYNNEI. This CDR3 region has 15 residues. CDR3 sequence: CASRPDRSHNYGYTF. CDR3 DNA sequence: TGTGCCAGCCGTCCTGACAGGTCCCATAACTATGGCTACACCTTC.

In regard to this clone: Mismatch with germline at one junction end may stem from a read error. The CDR3 DNA is TGTGCCAGCAGCCCTCGACTAGCGGGAGAGGCCCAGTACTTC. Its protein is CASSPRLAGEAQYF. V gene TRBV3-1 (or the pseudogene TRBV3-2) combines with J gene TRBJ2-5, with TRBD2 identical over 12 bases. Per germline, CDR1 LGHDT and CDR2 YNNKEL (reference sequence). The CDR3 sequence is 14 residues long.

This sequence joins TRBV3-1 (or the pseudogene TRBV3-2) and TRBJ1-5; D is uncertain. Germline V CDR1 and CDR2: LGHDT, YNNKEL (reference sequence). V was clipped by 1 base and J by 2 bases, with 15 bases between them. The CDR3 spans 17 residues. The CDR3 region has the DNA TGTGCCAGCAGCCAAGGCGGCCAGCTCCTTCGCAATCAGCCCCAGCATTTT. Its protein is CASSQGGQLLRNQPQHF.

This chain links TRBV5-1 with TRBJ2-7, with 8 bases matching TRBD2. Trimming cost V 4 bases and J 7 bases; bases outside gene matches: 13. This CDR3 comprises 15 residues. Germline CDR1 is SGHRS and CDR2 is YFSETQ. DNA of the CDR3: TGCGCCAGCAGCCCGGACGGGACTAGTAATGAAGAGCAGTACTTC. It encodes CASSPDGTSNEEQYF.

The rearrangement links TRBV29-1 to TRBJ2-7; TRBD2 is a possible D gene (5 bases). V lost 5 bases to trimming and J lost 2 bases, with 7 bases between them. The CDR3 extends over 11 amino acids. Germline CDR1 reads SQVTM; CDR2 reads ANQGSEA. The CDR3 DNA follows: TGCAGCGTTCCCGGGACCTACGAGCAGTACTTC. Translation gives CSVPGTYEQYF.

This chain links TRBV19 with TRBJ2-1; D ambiguous. Trimming left V 5 bases short and J 10 bases short, with 12 bases between. The CDR3 consists of 12 residues. Per germline, CDR1 LNHDA and CDR2 SQIVND (reference sequence). The CDR3 loop is CASSLLRSEQFF. DNA for the CDR3: TGTGCCAGTAGTCTCTTGAGGTCAGAGCAGTTCTTC.

The CDR3 DNA follows: TGTGCCAGCTCAGCGGGCCGAGGCTCCTACAATGAGCAGTTCTTC. Protein: CASSAGRGSYNEQFF. The chain is built from TRBV7-2 and TRBJ2-1; a possible D gene is TRBD2 (6 bases). The germline CDR1 and CDR2 sequences are SGHTA and FQGNSA. The CDR3 has 15 residues. Trimming left V 8 bases short and J 0 bases short, with 14 bases between.

There are a few counts of this clone. CDR3 nucleotides: TGTGCCAGCAGCACCGCCGGGACTAGTAGGTACGAGCAGTACTTC. As protein: CASSTAGTSRYEQYF. The chain combines TRBV7-2 with TRBJ2-7; 8 nucleotides match TRBD2. In germline, CDR1 is SGHTA, CDR2 FQGNSA. The trim removed 5 bases at V and 4 bases at J, leaving 10 bases unmatched. The CDR3 is made up of 15 amino acids.

The rearrangement uses TRBV11-2 and TRBJ2-4; 7 bases are a match to TRBD1. The J segment lost 8 bases and the V segment lost 5 bases, leaving 9 bases of the junction unmatched. The CDR3 is 14 amino acids. CDR1 and CDR2 (germline): SGHAT, FQNNGV. The CDR3 coding sequence is TGTGCCAGCAGCCCCAACCGACAGGGTTACATTCAGTACTTC. Translation gives CASSPNRQGYIQYF.

V gene TRBV29-1 combines with J gene TRBJ2-3, with 7 bases matching TRBD2. Germline CDR1 and CDR2: SQVTM and ANQGSEA. This CDR3 has 13 residues. The V segment lost 8 bases and the J segment 0 bases; nucleotides outside the gene matches: 5. CDR3 bases: TGCAGCTTCAGCGGGGTGAGCACAGATACGCAGTATTTT. Translating it yields CSFSGVSTDTQYF.

This clone was picked up one time. J is TRBJ2-1 and V is TRBV13, with TRBD2 as a possible D gene (5 bases). The length of the CDR3 is 14 residues. Trimming took off 3 bases at V and 0 bases at J, with 6 bases between the two ends. Germline-derived CDR1 and CDR2 are PRHDT and FYEKMQ (reference sequence). CDR3 sequence reads: CASSFTSSYNEQFF. The DNA for the CDR3 is TGTGCCAGCAGCTTCACTAGCTCCTACAATGAGCAGTTCTTC.

The chain couples TRBV7-2 to TRBJ2-2; 10 nucleotides align to TRBD2. V trimming: 1 base; J trimming: 7 bases; junction bases outside the gene matches: 6. Per the germline V gene, CDR1 is SGHTA and CDR2 is FQGNSA. This CDR3 is 16 amino acids long. The CDR3, as DNA: TGTGCCAGCAGCTTAGGTACTAGCGGGATCGGCGGGGAGCTGTTTTTT. Translation gives CASSLGTSGIGGELFF.

V and J are TRBV12-5 and TRBJ1-2, with 8 bases that match TRBD1. This CDR3 is built from 16 residues. The ends lost 2 bases at V and 7 bases at J; junction bases unmatched: 12. CDR1 and CDR2 (germline): LGHNT, FRNRAP. The CDR3 DNA follows: TGTGCTAGTGGTTTGAGCCCACAGGGGGGTTCGAGTGGCTACACCTTC. Amino acid sequence: CASGLSPQGGSSGYTF.

The V call is TRBV6-2 or TRBV6-3, the J call TRBJ2-4; TRBD1 aligns across 7 bases. The germline V gene encodes CDR1 MNHEY and CDR2 SVGEGT. Trimming removed 5 bases from V and 3 bases from J; junction bases left unmatched: 10. The CDR3 length is 16 residues. The CDR3 DNA reads as TGTGCCAGCAGTGATCCATCAGGGGACAGCAAAAACATTCAGTACTTC. As protein: CASSDPSGDSKNIQYF.

This chain connects TRBV29-1 to TRBJ1-2; 12 positions agree with TRBD1. The CDR3 has 14 amino acids. Germline CDR1 is SQVTM and CDR2 is ANQGSEA. V gave up 5 bases and J gave up 4 bases; unmatched junction bases: 5. CDR3 DNA sequence: TGCAGCGTTCGCTGGGGACAGGGGGCCTATGGCTACACCTTC. Encoded protein: CSVRWGQGAYGYTF.

J is TRBJ1-5 and V is TRBV18; D is undetermined. In germline, CDR1 is KGHSH, CDR2 LQKENI. The CDR3 length is 16 residues. Trimming took 0 bases from V and 0 from J, leaving 9 bases between them. Here the CDR3 DNA reads TGTGCCAGCTCACCACCGGGCCGAAATAGCAATCAGCCCCAGCATTTT. It is translated as CASSPPGRNSNQPQHF.

DNA of the CDR3: TGTGCCAGCAGCTTCCCGGTAATACCCTATGGCTACACCTTC. This translates into CASSFPVIPYGYTF. The chain couples TRBV7-9 to TRBJ1-2; D ambiguous. Trimming took 3 bases from V and 4 from J, leaving 12 bases between them. The CDR3 loop spans 14 amino acids. Germline V gene sequence: CDR1 SEHNR, CDR2 FQNEAQ (reference sequence). The full variable domain, rest sourced from reference TRBV7-9 and TRBJ1-2, is DTGVSQNPRHKITKRGQNVTFRCDPISEHNRLYWYRQTLGQGPEFLTYFQNEAQLEKSRLLSDRFSAERPKGSFSTLEIQRTEQGDSAMYLCASSFPVIPYGYTFGSGTRLTVV.

The chain joins TRBV4-1 to TRBJ1-1; D gene ambiguous. In germline, CDR1 is MGHRA, CDR2 YSYEKL. The CDR3 is made up of 15 amino acids. Between the trimmed V and J ends, which lost 0 bases and 0 bases, there was a span of 8 bases. CDR3 sequence (DNA): TGCGCCAGCAGCCAAGATGGAGGGTTGAACACTGAAGCTTTCTTT. Translated, it gives CASSQDGGLNTEAFF.